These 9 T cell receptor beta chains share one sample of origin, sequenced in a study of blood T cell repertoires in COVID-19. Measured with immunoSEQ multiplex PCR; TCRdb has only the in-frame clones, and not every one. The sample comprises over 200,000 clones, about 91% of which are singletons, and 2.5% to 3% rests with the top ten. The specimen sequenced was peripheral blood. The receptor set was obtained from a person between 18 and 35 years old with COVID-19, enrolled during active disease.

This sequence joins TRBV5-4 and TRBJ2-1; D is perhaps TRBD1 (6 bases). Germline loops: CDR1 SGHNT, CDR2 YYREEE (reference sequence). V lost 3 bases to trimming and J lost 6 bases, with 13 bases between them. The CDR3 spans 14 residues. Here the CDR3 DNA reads TGTGCCAGCAGCTCCCAGGGGATCTCCAATGAGCAGTTCTTC. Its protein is CASSSQGISNEQFF.

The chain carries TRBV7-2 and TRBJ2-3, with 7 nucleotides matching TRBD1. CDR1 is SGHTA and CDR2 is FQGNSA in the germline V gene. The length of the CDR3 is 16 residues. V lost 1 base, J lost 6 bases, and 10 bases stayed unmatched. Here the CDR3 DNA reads TGTGCCAGCAGCTTAGTCGCCACCGGCAGGGGGGATACGCAGTATTTT. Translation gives CASSLVATGRGDTQYF.

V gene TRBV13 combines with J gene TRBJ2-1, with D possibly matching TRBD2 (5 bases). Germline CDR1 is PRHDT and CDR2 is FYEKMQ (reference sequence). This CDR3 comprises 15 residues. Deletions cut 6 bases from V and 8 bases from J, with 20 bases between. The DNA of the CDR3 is TGTGCCAGCAGTTTCAGTGAGGCGGTCGGGGATGAGCAGTTCTTC. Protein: CASSFSEAVGDEQFF.

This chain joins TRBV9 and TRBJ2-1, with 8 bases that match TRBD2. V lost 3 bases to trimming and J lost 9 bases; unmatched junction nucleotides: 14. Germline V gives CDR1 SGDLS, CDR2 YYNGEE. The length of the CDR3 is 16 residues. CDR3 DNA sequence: TGTGCCAGCAGCGAAGCGCCGGGACTAGAGGGGAGTGAGCAGTTCTTC. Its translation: CASSEAPGLEGSEQFF.

CDR3 coding DNA: TGTGCCATCAGGCGACAGGGGGTTAATTCACCCCTCCACTTT. This encodes CAIRRQGVNSPLHF. This chain joins TRBV10-3 and TRBJ1-6; TRBD1 matches 9 bases. Germline-derived CDR1 and CDR2 are ENHRY and SYGVKD. V lost 6 bases, J lost 6 bases, and 3 bases stayed unmatched. This CDR3 spans 14 amino acids.

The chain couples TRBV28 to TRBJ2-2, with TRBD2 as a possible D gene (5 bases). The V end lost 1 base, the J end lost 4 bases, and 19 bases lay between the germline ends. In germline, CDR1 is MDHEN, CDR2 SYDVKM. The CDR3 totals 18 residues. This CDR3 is CASSLSRVTHGGTGELFF. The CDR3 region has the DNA TGTGCCAGCAGTTTATCTAGAGTGACCCATGGAGGCACCGGGGAGCTGTTTTTT.

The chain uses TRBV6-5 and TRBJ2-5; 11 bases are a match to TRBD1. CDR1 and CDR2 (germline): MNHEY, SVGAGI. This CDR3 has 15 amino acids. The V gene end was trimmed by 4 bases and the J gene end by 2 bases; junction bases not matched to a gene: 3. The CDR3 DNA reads TGTGCCAGCAGTTCCGGGACAGGGGGTCAAGAGACCCAGTACTTC. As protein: CASSSGTGGQETQYF.

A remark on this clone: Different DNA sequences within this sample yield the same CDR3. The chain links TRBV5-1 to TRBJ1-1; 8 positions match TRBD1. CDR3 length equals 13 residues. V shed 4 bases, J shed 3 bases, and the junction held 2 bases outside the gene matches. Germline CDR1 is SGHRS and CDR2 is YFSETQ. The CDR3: CASSLQGDTEAFF. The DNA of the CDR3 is TGCGCCAGCAGCCTACAGGGGGACACTGAAGCTTTCTTT.

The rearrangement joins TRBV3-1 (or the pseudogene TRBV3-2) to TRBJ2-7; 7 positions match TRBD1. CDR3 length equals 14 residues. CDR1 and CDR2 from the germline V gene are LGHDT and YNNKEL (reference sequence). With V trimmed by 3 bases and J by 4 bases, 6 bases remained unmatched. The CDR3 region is CASSHNPGQYEQYF. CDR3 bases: TGTGCCAGCAGCCACAATCCGGGACAGTACGAGCAGTACTTC.